Below, 2 T cell receptor beta chains from the same sample are listed, as sequenced in a study of CD8 T cells in Susac syndrome. It was with random hexamers that roughly 0.45 to 1 ug RNA was reverse transcribed. TCRdb called the immunoSEQ multiplex PCR reads again in MiXCR, with one record for every CDR3 protein. The sample yields more than 150,000 distinct CDR3 sequences, just under 95% seen once. Sequenced: CD8+ T cells from PBMCs. The receptors come from a human donor with multiple sclerosis.

The chain uses TRBV15 and TRBJ2-5; a possible D gene is TRBD1 (6 bases). Germline V gene lookup returns CDR1 LNHNV and CDR2 YYDKDF (reference sequence). This CDR3 has 14 amino acids. V lost 1 base and J lost 3, with 9 bases in between. This CDR3 reads CATSRGRGEETQYF. In DNA, the CDR3 is TGTGCCACCAGCAGAGGCAGGGGTGAAGAGACCCAGTACTTC.

This chain's CDR3 is CASSQGGSTYNEQFF. For the CDR3, the DNA is TGTGCCAGCAGCCAAGGGGGGAGCACCTACAATGAGCAGTTCTTC. The J gene is TRBJ2-1, the V gene TRBV3-1; either TRBD1 or TRBD2 may fit D (5 bases each). The length of the CDR3 is 15 residues. The ends were cut back, 1 base at V and 2 bases at J, with 9 bases in the middle. Germline V gene data show CDR1 as LGHDT and CDR2 as YNNKEL (reference sequence).